The source of this T cell receptor beta chain is a study of blood T cells in healthy people across ages. This clonotype was recorded a few times. With a J-beta primer mix and a sample-barcoded 5' primer, a second PCR ran roughly 6 to 11 cycles. TCRdb re-called the 5' RACE reads with MiXCR, one entry per CDR3 protein. The sample shows about 1.4 million distinct CDR3 sequences, roughly 60% of them seen only once. Germline CDR1 reads ENHRY; CDR2 reads SYGVKD. Between the trimmed V and J ends, which lost 3 bases and 0 bases, there was a span of 10 bases. The CDR3 has 15 residues. The sample was blood. This clonotype originated in a man aged 18-30 years in good health. V gene TRBV10-3 combines with J gene TRBJ2-3; no clear D. The CDR3 spells CAISDAQSSTDTQYF. CDR3 bases: TGTGCCATCAGTGACGCTCAGAGTAGCACAGATACGCAGTATTTT.